Shown below are 4 T cell receptor beta chains from a single sample sequenced in a study of vaccination effects on CD4 cells after COVID-19 (dated by TCRdb to between 2020 and 2023). Receptor amplification or capture employed the immunoSEQ multiplex PCR assay. TCRdb obtained this table from immuneACCESS and retained in-frame rearrangements with V and J assigned. These tables miss some clones; where compared with another copy, unresolved V genes account for less than half of the shortfall, and the remainder is unexplained. Counted in this sample were 37,000 or so clones; 60% to 75% of them appeared once. Over 2.5% of the sample lies in the top ten. These receptors have no identified antigens. After roughly 11 days of culture, CD4+ T cells were isolated with the EasySep CD4+ T cell isolation kit. This material consisted of CD4+ T cells from PBMCs cultured without peptide, taken before COVID-19 vaccination. The receptors were gathered from a human donor who received a COVID-19 vaccine.

The count of this clone is one. The chain joins TRBV11-2 to TRBJ2-7; perhaps D is TRBD1 or TRBD2 (6 bases each). The V end was cut by 0 bases, the J end by 4 bases, with 16 bases between. Germline values: CDR1 SGHAT, CDR2 FQNNGV. The CDR3 extends over 16 amino acids. The CDR3 here is CASSLDRGQGTYEQYF. The CDR3 DNA reads as TGTGCCAGCAGCTTAGATCGGGGGCAGGGAACTTACGAGCAGTACTTC.

This chain uses TRBV19 with TRBJ1-5; TRBD1 matches 9 bases. CDR1 and CDR2 (germline): LNHDA, SQIVND (reference sequence). CDR3 length: 20 amino acids. Germline trimming cut 6 bases from V and 0 bases from J; bases unmatched to any gene: 18. CDR3 region: CASRGTTGQGLAYSNQPQHF. In DNA form, the CDR3 reads TGTGCCAGTAGGGGAACGACAGGACAGGGGCTTGCCTATAGCAATCAGCCCCAGCATTTT.

In its sample, this clone was seen once. The V gene is TRBV30, the J gene TRBJ1-4, with D hard to call. This CDR3 contains 13 residues. V lost 0 bases and J lost 4, with 6 bases in between. The germline gives CDR1 GTSNPN, CDR2 SVGIG (reference sequence). The CDR3 DNA sequence: TGTGCCTGGAGTGTATTCGATAATGAAAAACTGTTTTTT. Its translation: CAWSVFDNEKLFF.

This clone was seen just once. This chain uses TRBV10-3 with TRBJ1-2; 8 bases agree with TRBD1. The germline V gene has CDR1 ENHRY and CDR2 SYGVKD. V lost 6 bases to trimming and J lost 8 bases; unmatched junction nucleotides: 8. This CDR3 spans 13 amino acids. DNA for the CDR3: TGTGCCATCAGCCCGACAGGGGTAGGCGGCTACACCTTC. It specifies CAISPTGVGGYTF.